The T cell receptor (beta chain) under discussion was sequenced for a study of molecular identifiers for immune sequencing clone quantification. This clonotype was seen at least ten times. Its antigen is not known. Study outcomes and limitations: Among about 1 million naive cells, as was reported, spiked Jurkat TCR RNA from one cell was detectable.

As CD8+CD4-CCR7+CD45RA+ cells, naive CD8 T cells were sorted. MiXCR was run by TCRdb on the PCR reads, yielding one entry per CDR3 protein. The table lists just under 650,000 distinct CDR3 sequences, 15% to 20% of them singletons. This receptor was obtained from a human donor in good health. Some libraries in this study had Jurkat cell RNA spiked in. The sample was naive CD8+ T cells from blood, with Jurkat cell RNA spiked in. This sample's subset: FACS-sorted CD8+CD4-CCR7+CD45RA+ naive T cells.

CDR3 residues: CASSSGEGLIDTQYF. As DNA, the CDR3 is TGCGCCAGCAGCTCGGGAGAGGGGTTGATAGATACGCAGTATTTT. V usage is TRBV4-1 and J usage is TRBJ2-3; maybe TRBD2 (6 bases). With 5 bases removed from V and 5 bases from J, the gap between germline ends came to 17 bases. The CDR3 is 15 amino acids. Germline CDR1 MGHRA, CDR2 YSYEKL.